This T cell receptor (beta chain) comes out of a study of response to subunit inactivated influenza vaccine. TCRdb itself ran the RT-PCR reads through MiXCR, one entry per CDR3 protein. The sample has about 530,000 distinct CDR3 sequences, over 10% seen once. From germline, CDR1 is SGDLS and CDR2 YYNGEE. The CDR3 runs to 14 residues. J gave up 6 bases and V 4 bases, and 9 bases lay outside the gene matches. This clonotype appeared many times. Its antigen is undetermined. Broader study findings: The authors put forward the suggestion that each seasonal influenza vaccination may bring in only a limited number of new T cells.

The rearrangement links TRBV9 to TRBJ1-1; 7 nucleotides match TRBD1. The sequence was collected from a man in his fifties who received an inactivated influenza vaccine. Sample: PBMCs from blood, taken more than 35 days after vaccination. The CDR3 region has the DNA TGTGCCAGCAGCCCTCACCGACAGGGAGCTGAAGCTTTCTTT. Translated, it gives CASSPHRQGAEAFF.